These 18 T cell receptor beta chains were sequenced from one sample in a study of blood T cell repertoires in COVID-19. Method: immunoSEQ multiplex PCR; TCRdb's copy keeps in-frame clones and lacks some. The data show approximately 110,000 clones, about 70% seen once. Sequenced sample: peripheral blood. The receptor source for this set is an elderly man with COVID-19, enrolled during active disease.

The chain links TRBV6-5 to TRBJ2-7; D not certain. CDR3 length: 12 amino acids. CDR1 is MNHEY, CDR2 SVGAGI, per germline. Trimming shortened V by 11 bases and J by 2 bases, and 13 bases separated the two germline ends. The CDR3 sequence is CASKAATYEQYF. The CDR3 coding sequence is TGTGCCTCCAAGGCGGCTACCTACGAGCAGTACTTC.

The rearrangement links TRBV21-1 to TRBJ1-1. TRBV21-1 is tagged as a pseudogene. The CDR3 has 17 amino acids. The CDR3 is CASSKGAREWENTEAFF. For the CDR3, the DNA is TGTGCCAGCAGCAAAGGAGCCCGGGAATGGGAAAACACTGAAGCTTTCTTT.

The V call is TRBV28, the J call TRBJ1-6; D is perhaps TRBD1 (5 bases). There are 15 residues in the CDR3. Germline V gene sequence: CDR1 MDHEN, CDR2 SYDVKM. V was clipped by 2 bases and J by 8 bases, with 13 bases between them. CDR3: CASSLPQGIDSPLHF. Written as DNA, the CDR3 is TGTGCCAGCAGTTTACCGCAGGGCATAGATTCACCCCTCCACTTT. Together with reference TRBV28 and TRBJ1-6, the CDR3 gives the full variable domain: DVKVTQSSRYLVKRTGEKVFLECVQDMDHENMFWYRQDPGLGLRLIYFSYDVKMKEKGDIPEGYSVSREKKERFSLILESASTNQTSMYLCASSLPQGIDSPLHFGNGTRLTVT.

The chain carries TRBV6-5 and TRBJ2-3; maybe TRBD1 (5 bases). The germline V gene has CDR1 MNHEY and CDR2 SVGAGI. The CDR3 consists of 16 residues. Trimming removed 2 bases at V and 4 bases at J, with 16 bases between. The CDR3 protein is CASSYRADIYPDTQYF. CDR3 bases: TGTGCCAGCAGTTACAGGGCGGACATTTACCCAGATACGCAGTATTTT.

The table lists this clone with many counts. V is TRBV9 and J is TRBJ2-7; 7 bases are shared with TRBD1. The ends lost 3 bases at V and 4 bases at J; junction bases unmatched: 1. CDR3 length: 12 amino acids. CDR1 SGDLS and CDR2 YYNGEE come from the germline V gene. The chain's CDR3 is CASSGQGYEQYF. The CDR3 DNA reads TGTGCCAGCAGCGGACAGGGTTACGAGCAGTACTTC.

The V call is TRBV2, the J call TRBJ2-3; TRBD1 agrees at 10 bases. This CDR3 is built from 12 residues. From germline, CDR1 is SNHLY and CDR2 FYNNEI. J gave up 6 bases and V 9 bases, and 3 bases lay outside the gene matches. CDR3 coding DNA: TGTGCCAGGGGACAGGGGCCCGATACGCAGTATTTT. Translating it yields CARGQGPDTQYF.

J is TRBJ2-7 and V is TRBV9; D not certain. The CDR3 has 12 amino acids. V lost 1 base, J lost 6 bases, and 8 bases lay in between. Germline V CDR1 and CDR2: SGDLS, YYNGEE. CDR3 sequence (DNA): TGTGCCAGCAGCGTAAGCACGTTCGAGCAGTACTTC. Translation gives CASSVSTFEQYF.

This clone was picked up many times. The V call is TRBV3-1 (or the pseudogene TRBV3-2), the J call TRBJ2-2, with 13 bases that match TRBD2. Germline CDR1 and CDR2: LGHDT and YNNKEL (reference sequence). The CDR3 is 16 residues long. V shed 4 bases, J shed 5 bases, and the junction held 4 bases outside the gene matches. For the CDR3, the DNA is TGTGCCAGCAGCCGAGGACTAGCGGGAGTTACCGGGGAGCTGTTTTTT. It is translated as CASSRGLAGVTGELFF.

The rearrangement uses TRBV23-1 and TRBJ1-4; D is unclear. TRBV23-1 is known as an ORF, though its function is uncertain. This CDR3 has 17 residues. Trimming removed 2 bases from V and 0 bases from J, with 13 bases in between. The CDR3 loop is CASSQTRHPATNEKLFF. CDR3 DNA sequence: TGCGCCAGCAGTCAAACCCGACACCCGGCAACTAATGAAAAACTGTTTTTT.

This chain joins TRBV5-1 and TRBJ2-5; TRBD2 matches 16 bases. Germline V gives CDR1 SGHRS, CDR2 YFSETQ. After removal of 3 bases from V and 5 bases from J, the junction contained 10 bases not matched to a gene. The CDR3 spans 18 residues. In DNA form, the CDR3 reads TGCGCCAGCAGCTACGGGACTAGCGGGAGGGCCCGTGGTGAGACCCAGTACTTC. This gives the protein CASSYGTSGRARGETQYF. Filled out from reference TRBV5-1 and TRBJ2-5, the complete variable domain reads KAGVTQTPRYLIKTRGQQVTLSCSPISGHRSVSWYQQTPGQGLQFLFEYFSETQRNKGNFPGRFSGRQFSNSRSEMNVSTLELGDSALYLCASSYGTSGRARGETQYFGPGTRLLVL.

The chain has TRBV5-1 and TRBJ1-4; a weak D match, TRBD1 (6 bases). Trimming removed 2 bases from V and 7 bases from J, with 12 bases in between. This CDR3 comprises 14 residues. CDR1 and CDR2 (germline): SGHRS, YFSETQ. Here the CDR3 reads CASSFAGVTEKLFF. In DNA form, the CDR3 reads TGCGCCAGCAGCTTTGCAGGGGTAACTGAAAAACTGTTTTTT.

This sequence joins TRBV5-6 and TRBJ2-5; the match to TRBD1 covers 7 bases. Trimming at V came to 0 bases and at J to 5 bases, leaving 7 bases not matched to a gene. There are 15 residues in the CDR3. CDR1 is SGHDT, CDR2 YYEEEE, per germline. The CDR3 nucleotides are TGTGCCAGCAGCTTGGAGACAGGGATATTGGAGACCCAGTACTTC. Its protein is CASSLETGILETQYF.

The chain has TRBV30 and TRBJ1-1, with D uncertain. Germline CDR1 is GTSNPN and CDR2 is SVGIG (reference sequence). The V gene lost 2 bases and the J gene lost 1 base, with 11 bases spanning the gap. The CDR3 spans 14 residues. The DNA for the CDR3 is TGTGCCTGGAGTCCTACGGTGAGGAACACTGAAGCTTTCTTT. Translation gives CAWSPTVRNTEAFF. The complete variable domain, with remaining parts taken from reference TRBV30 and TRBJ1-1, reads SQTIHQWPATLVQPVGSPLSLECTVEGTSNPNLYWYRQAAGRGLQLLFYSVGIGQISSEVPQNLSASRPQDRQFILSSKKLLLSDSGFYLCAWSPTVRNTEAFFGQGTRLTVV.

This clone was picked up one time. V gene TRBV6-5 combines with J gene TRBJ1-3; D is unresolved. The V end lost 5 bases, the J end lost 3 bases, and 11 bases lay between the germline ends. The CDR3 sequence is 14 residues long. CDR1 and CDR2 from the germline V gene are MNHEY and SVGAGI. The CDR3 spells CASSRSGDGNTIYF. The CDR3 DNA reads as TGTGCCAGCAGTCGGAGCGGGGATGGAAACACCATATATTTT.

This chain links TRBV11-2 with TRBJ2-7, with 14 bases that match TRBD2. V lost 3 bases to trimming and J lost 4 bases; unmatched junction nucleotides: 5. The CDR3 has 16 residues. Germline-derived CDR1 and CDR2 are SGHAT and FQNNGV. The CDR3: CASSLGGLAGAYEQYF. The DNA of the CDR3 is TGTGCCAGCAGCTTGGGGGGACTAGCGGGGGCTTACGAGCAGTACTTC.

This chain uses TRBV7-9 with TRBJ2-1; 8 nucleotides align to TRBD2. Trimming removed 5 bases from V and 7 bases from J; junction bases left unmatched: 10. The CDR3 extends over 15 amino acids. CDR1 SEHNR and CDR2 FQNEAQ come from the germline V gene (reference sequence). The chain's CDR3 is CASSPRGREVNEQFF. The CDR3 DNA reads TGTGCCAGCAGCCCCCGTGGGCGGGAGGTAAATGAGCAGTTCTTC.

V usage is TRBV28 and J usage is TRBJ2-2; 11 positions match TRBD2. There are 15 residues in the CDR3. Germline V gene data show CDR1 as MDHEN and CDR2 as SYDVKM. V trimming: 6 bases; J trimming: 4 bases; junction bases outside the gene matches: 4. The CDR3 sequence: CASSSTSGATGELFF. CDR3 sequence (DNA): TGTGCCAGCAGCTCGACTAGCGGGGCCACCGGGGAGCTGTTTTTT.

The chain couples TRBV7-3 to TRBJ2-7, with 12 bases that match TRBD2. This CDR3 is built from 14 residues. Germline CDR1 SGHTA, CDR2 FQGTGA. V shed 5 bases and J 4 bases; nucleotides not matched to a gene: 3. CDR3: CASSPTSGSYEQYF. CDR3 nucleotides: TGTGCCAGCAGCCCGACTAGCGGGAGTTACGAGCAGTACTTC.